Listed here is a single T cell receptor (beta chain). The target antigen is unknown. The intended depth for sequencing was 1 in 200,000 to 1 in 1 million T cells. TCRdb's copy holds only in-frame clones and misses some; the assay was immunoSEQ multiplex PCR. Here the sample spans hundreds of thousands of clones, about four fifths being singletons. This specimen comes from a study of cytotoxic CD8 clonotypes in ibrutinib-treated CLL. Study-wide results and caveats: Rare overall, public clonotypes shrank or held steady under therapy.

The CDR3 is 16 residues long. The ends were cut back, 1 base at V and 4 bases at J, with 14 bases in the middle. Germline V gene lookup returns CDR1 SGHRS and CDR2 YFSETQ. The chain has TRBV5-1 and TRBJ2-2; TRBD1 is a possible D gene (6 bases). The clonotype originates from a human donor with chronic lymphocytic leukemia. The sequencing here drew on PBMCs, taken after 12 months of ibrutinib treatment. CDR3 region: CASSLLSGVITGELFF. CDR3 nucleotides: TGCGCCAGCAGCTTGCTATCAGGGGTGATCACCGGGGAGCTGTTTTTT.